Shown below are 6 T cell receptor beta chains from a single sample sequenced in a study of Ad26.COV2.S vaccination and SARS-CoV-2 variants. Assay used: immunoSEQ multiplex PCR; TCRdb lists only in-frame clones, some missing. The sample has 250,000 or so clones, 70% to 90% seen once. As to treatment: some 19 received Ad26.COV2.S at low or high dose, single or two shots; about 5 received placebo; per-sample allocation not given. The investigators took samples on day 63 after the first vaccine or placebo injection. The sequencing used peripheral blood, collected in a trial of Ad26.COV2.S vaccine versus placebo. The receptors originated from a person aged 18-65 years who received the Ad26.COV2.S COVID-19 vaccine or a placebo.

The V call is TRBV6-1, the J call TRBJ1-2, with 7 positions matching TRBD1. Per germline, CDR1 MNHNS and CDR2 SASEGT. The CDR3 covers 13 residues. The trim removed 8 bases at V and 6 bases at J, leaving 9 bases unmatched. The CDR3 protein is CASLVGTAHGYTF. The CDR3, as DNA: TGTGCCAGCCTTGTCGGGACAGCTCATGGCTACACCTTC.

This clone has a single count. The genes are TRBV7-6 and TRBJ1-1, with D possibly TRBD1 on 5 matching bases. Germline V CDR1 and CDR2: SGHVS, FNYEAQ. The CDR3 extends over 14 amino acids. V lost 0 bases to trimming and J lost 3 bases, with 8 bases between them. CDR3 loop: CASSLAGVDTEAFF. CDR3 bases: TGTGCCAGCAGCTTAGCAGGGGTGGACACTGAAGCTTTCTTT.

This sequence joins TRBV19 and TRBJ2-7; TRBD1 matches at 9 bases. The trim removed 3 bases at V and 5 bases at J, leaving 5 bases unmatched. The CDR3 is 14 amino acids. CDR1 and CDR2 (germline): LNHDA, SQIVND (reference sequence). CDR3 sequence reads: CASSIGTGPNEQYF. As DNA, the CDR3 is TGTGCCAGTAGTATCGGGACAGGGCCAAACGAGCAGTACTTC.

V gene TRBV5-4 combines with J gene TRBJ2-7, with 9 bases lining up with TRBD2. The germline V gene encodes CDR1 SGHNT and CDR2 YYREEE (reference sequence). The CDR3 totals 16 residues. J was trimmed by 0 bases and V by 4 bases; bases with no gene match: 8. This CDR3 is CASSPGLLAGSYEQYV. The DNA for the CDR3 is TGTGCCAGCAGCCCCGGTCTACTAGCGGGCTCCTACGAGCAGTACGTC.

V usage is TRBV4-3 and J usage is TRBJ2-5, with D possibly matching TRBD2 (6 bases). The V end lost 1 base, the J end lost 5 bases, and 14 bases lay between the germline ends. CDR3 length: 15 amino acids. Germline loops: CDR1 LGHNA, CDR2 YSLEER. CDR3 loop: CASSQAGDARETQYF. Here the CDR3 DNA reads TGCGCCAGCAGCCAAGCGGGGGACGCAAGGGAGACCCAGTACTTC.

The chain links TRBV7-9 to TRBJ1-2, with D perhaps TRBD1 (6 bases). In germline, CDR1 is SEHNR, CDR2 FQNEAQ (reference sequence). Trimming removed 0 bases from V and 8 bases from J, with 7 bases in between. The CDR3 is made up of 12 amino acids. CDR3 sequence: CASSLAQGGYTF. The CDR3 region has the DNA TGTGCCAGCAGCTTAGCGCAGGGGGGCTACACCTTC.